A single sample gave rise to the 27 T cell receptor beta chains below, sequenced in a study of cytomegalovirus exposure and HLA in healthy donors. With 60 Vbeta and 13 Jbeta primers, the PCR was carried out. Sequencing used immunoSEQ multiplex PCR; TCRdb keeps in-frame clones, though not all of them. Counted here are fewer than 200,000 clones, 65% to 80% occurring once; the ten biggest clones make up approximately 3.1%. Sequencing input: PBMCs. These receptors were obtained from a woman aged 50 to 60 in good health and CMV-seropositive.

The chain has TRBV6-6 and TRBJ2-2; TRBD2 might be the D (6 bases). With 1 base removed from V and 4 bases from J, the gap between germline ends came to 10 bases. This CDR3 has 15 amino acids. Germline V gives CDR1 MNHNY, CDR2 SVGAGI (reference sequence). CDR3 in DNA: TGTGCCAGCAGTTACTTAGGGGAGGTCACCGGGGAGCTGTTTTTT. This gives the protein CASSYLGEVTGELFF.

V gene TRBV7-9 combines with J gene TRBJ1-4; D gene uncertain. The V end lost 5 bases, the J end lost 7 bases, and 26 bases lay between the germline ends. The CDR3 contains 18 residues. Per the germline V gene, CDR1 is SEHNR and CDR2 is FQNEAQ (reference sequence). CDR3: CASSQKGGRSRSAEKLFF. The CDR3 DNA reads as TGTGCCAGCAGCCAAAAGGGAGGTAGGAGCCGGAGCGCTGAAAAACTGTTTTTT.

The J gene is TRBJ2-7, the V gene TRBV7-9, with D possibly TRBD1 on 6 matching bases. The V and J ends lost 3 bases and 6 bases respectively, with 12 bases between them. The CDR3 covers 13 residues. Germline-derived CDR1 and CDR2 are SEHNR and FQNEAQ (reference sequence). This CDR3 reads CASSFTGLSEQYF. The DNA of the CDR3 is TGTGCCAGCAGCTTTACAGGGTTGAGCGAGCAGTACTTC.

This clone was observed a handful of times. This rearrangement joins TRBV20-1 to TRBJ1-2; no clear D. V lost 5 bases and J lost 6, with 4 bases in between. Germline V lookup: CDR1 DFQATT, CDR2 SNEGSKA (reference sequence). The CDR3 extends over 9 amino acids. The CDR3 bases are TGCAGTGCTTTAGATGGCTACACCTTC. Translating gives CSALDGYTF.

The chain links TRBV2 to TRBJ2-5; 8 positions agree with TRBD1. From germline, CDR1 is SNHLY and CDR2 FYNNEI. This CDR3 spans 13 amino acids. J was trimmed by 4 bases and V by 8 bases; bases with no gene match: 6. Here the CDR3 DNA reads TGTGCCAGCTATTTAGGACAGGGAGAGACCCAGTACTTC. Translated: CASYLGQGETQYF.

The chain is built from TRBV4-2 and TRBJ2-1, with 8 positions matching TRBD1. The CDR3 is 15 residues long. V gave up 0 bases and J gave up 8 bases; unmatched junction bases: 6. Germline CDR1 LGHNA, CDR2 YNFKEQ. CDR3: CASSQEYRGFDEQFF. Written as DNA, the CDR3 is TGTGCCAGCAGCCAAGAATACAGGGGGTTCGATGAGCAGTTCTTC.

This chain uses TRBV7-9 with TRBJ2-7; D may be TRBD2 (6 bases). Germline V gene sequence: CDR1 SEHNR, CDR2 FQNEAQ (reference sequence). The CDR3 is 16 amino acids. With 5 bases removed from V and 0 bases from J, the gap between germline ends came to 17 bases. CDR3 DNA: TGTGCCAGCAGCGGACTGCGGGACGCCAACTCCTACGAGCAGTACTTC. Its protein is CASSGLRDANSYEQYF.

In this sample, this clone turned up a few times. The chain recombines TRBV6-6 with TRBJ2-2, with D possibly being TRBD1 (6 bases). Deletions cut 5 bases from V and 0 bases from J, with 10 bases between. The CDR3 loop spans 15 amino acids. The germline gives CDR1 MNHNY, CDR2 SVGAGI (reference sequence). CDR3 region: CASSPGQTNTGELFF. The CDR3 DNA reads as TGTGCCAGCAGTCCGGGACAAACGAACACCGGGGAGCTGTTTTTT.

In this sample, this clone turned up a few times. This chain uses TRBV2 with TRBJ2-2; TRBD2 is a possible D gene (6 bases). The CDR3 spans 15 residues. From germline, CDR1 is SNHLY and CDR2 FYNNEI. The ends were cut back, 8 bases at V and 7 bases at J, with 20 bases in the middle. This CDR3 reads CASLRGGVGFGELFF. CDR3 coding DNA: TGTGCCAGCCTCCGAGGAGGGGTGGGGTTCGGGGAGCTGTTTTTT.

The chain links TRBV27 to TRBJ2-3, with 7 nucleotides matching TRBD1. The CDR3 sequence is 14 residues long. The germline V gene has CDR1 MNHEY and CDR2 SMNVEV (reference sequence). V lost 6 bases to trimming and J lost 3 bases; unmatched junction nucleotides: 6. This CDR3 is CASRTGKRTDTQYF. The CDR3, as DNA: TGTGCCAGCAGGACAGGGAAGCGGACAGATACGCAGTATTTT.

CDR3 protein: CASSLTGQWGLEQYF. The CDR3 DNA is TGTGCCAGCAGCTTAACTGGACAGTGGGGCCTCGAGCAGTACTTC. The gene calls are TRBV13 and TRBJ2-7, with D tentatively TRBD1 (6 bases). Trimming cost V 2 bases and J 6 bases, with 17 bases left between them. The CDR3 has 15 residues. From germline, CDR1 is PRHDT and CDR2 FYEKMQ (reference sequence).

The chain carries TRBV23-1 and TRBJ2-7; 7 bases fit TRBD2. TRBV23-1 carries the ORF label, with uncertain function. The CDR3 loop spans 18 amino acids. J gave up 5 bases and V 0 bases, and 16 bases lay outside the gene matches. The CDR3 DNA sequence: TGCGCCAGCAGTCAATCAGGTCGGGCTAGCGGTTCTCCTGACGAGCAGTACTTC. It translates to CASSQSGRASGSPDEQYF.

A few counts support this clone. The chain employs TRBV25-1 and TRBJ1-1, with D uncertain. The CDR3 length is 14 residues. V lost 4 bases, J lost 5 bases, and 14 bases lay in between. CDR1 is MGHDK and CDR2 is SYGVNS in the germline V gene. Here the CDR3 DNA reads TGTGCCAGCAGTGTCCCACGGGTGGCGACTGAAGCTTTCTTT. Protein sequence: CASSVPRVATEAFF.

V gene TRBV6-5 combines with J gene TRBJ1-5; 7 bases align to TRBD1. The germline CDR1 and CDR2 sequences are MNHEY and SVGAGI. V lost 6 bases to trimming and J lost 4 bases; unmatched junction nucleotides: 6. This CDR3 comprises 14 residues. The CDR3 DNA reads as TGTGCCAGCAGGGAGGGGGCGAATAATCAGCCCCAGCATTTT. Translated, it gives CASREGANNQPQHF.

This chain uses TRBV5-6 with TRBJ2-1; 13 nucleotides agree with TRBD2. With V trimmed by 3 bases and J by 4 bases, 1 base remained unmatched. Looked up from germline, CDR1 is SGHDT and CDR2 is YYEEEE. The CDR3 contains 15 residues. CDR3 amino acids: CASSSTSGGYNEQFF. CDR3 sequence (DNA): TGTGCCAGCAGCTCGACTAGCGGGGGGTACAATGAGCAGTTCTTC.

Notes on this clone: The junction departs from the called germline gene at one end, perhaps through a read error. This chain links TRBV19 with TRBJ1-1; possibly TRBD1 for D (6 bases). Germline V lookup: CDR1 LNHDA, CDR2 SQIVND (reference sequence). CDR3 length: 14 residues. The CDR3 sequence: CASRNRAGNTAAFF. CDR3 in DNA: TGTGCCAGTAGAAACAGGGCCGGGAACACTGCAGCTTTCTTT.

V is TRBV27 and J is TRBJ1-5; the D gene is possibly TRBD1 (6 bases). The germline V gene has CDR1 MNHEY and CDR2 SMNVEV (reference sequence). There are 13 residues in the CDR3. Trimming removed 5 bases at V and 9 bases at J, with 14 bases between. CDR3 sequence reads: CASSPGESRPQHF. In nucleotides, the CDR3 is TGTGCCAGCAGTCCAGGGGAATCCCGGCCCCAGCATTTT.

V gene TRBV19 combines with J gene TRBJ2-1, with 7 bases that match TRBD1. The CDR3 loop spans 15 amino acids. CDR1 is LNHDA and CDR2 is SQIVND in the germline V gene (reference sequence). V lost 5 bases to trimming and J lost 12 bases; unmatched junction nucleotides: 16. CDR3 in DNA: TGTGCCAGTAGTCCGGGACAGCCCCCGGTTGAGGCGCAGTTCTTC. This gives the protein CASSPGQPPVEAQFF.

The gene calls are TRBV5-1 and TRBJ1-1; D uncertain. V was pared by 2 bases and J by 7 bases, with 9 bases between. The CDR3 is 12 amino acids. The V gene's germline CDR1 is SGHRS and CDR2 YFSETQ. CDR3 nucleotide sequence: TGCGCCAGCAGCTTAACGGGTAGTGAAGCTTTCTTT. This gives the protein CASSLTGSEAFF.

The chain carries TRBV9 and TRBJ2-3; 9 nucleotides line up with TRBD2. CDR3 length: 14 amino acids. CDR1 and CDR2 (germline): SGDLS, YYNGEE. V lost 3 bases, J lost 14 bases, and 13 bases stayed unmatched. This CDR3 reads CASSAGTSRGRVYF. The DNA of the CDR3 is TGTGCCAGCAGCGCTGGGACTAGCCGCGGACGGGTGTATTTT.

The V call is TRBV29-1, the J call TRBJ2-3, with D uncertain. This CDR3 is built from 14 residues. The V and J ends lost 8 bases and 0 bases respectively, with 15 bases between them. Per the germline V gene, CDR1 is SQVTM and CDR2 is ANQGSEA. Written as DNA, the CDR3 is TGCAGCCTCACCCCTCGAGGCAGCACAGATACGCAGTATTTT. Residues: CSLTPRGSTDTQYF.

The chain is built from TRBV7-3 and TRBJ2-7; the match to TRBD1 covers 7 bases. Germline CDR1 is SGHTA and CDR2 is FQGTGA. CDR3 length: 13 amino acids. The V and J ends lost 1 base and 6 bases, in that order; junction bases with no gene match: 3. CDR3 loop: CASSLIRDSEQYF. The CDR3 region has the DNA TGTGCCAGCAGCTTAATCCGGGACAGCGAGCAGTACTTC.

This chain uses TRBV9 with TRBJ2-7, with D perhaps matching TRBD2 (6 bases). The CDR3 covers 15 residues. The germline V and J ends were trimmed by 3 bases and 1 base, with 14 bases remaining between them. Germline V gives CDR1 SGDLS, CDR2 YYNGEE. CDR3 nucleotide sequence: TGTGCCAGCAGCGCCGCCCCAGGGAGGTCCTACGAGCAGTACTTC. Its translation is CASSAAPGRSYEQYF.

The V gene is TRBV2, the J gene TRBJ2-3; D is perhaps TRBD2 (6 bases). Trimming removed 1 base at V and 9 bases at J, with 11 bases between. The CDR3 consists of 13 residues. CDR1 and CDR2 from the germline V gene are SNHLY and FYNNEI. In nucleotides, the CDR3 is TGTGCCAGCAGTGAAGGTGCCGCGGGGACGCAGTATTTT. Translated: CASSEGAAGTQYF.

The chain recombines TRBV5-1 with TRBJ2-6, with TRBD1 identical over 7 bases. V was clipped by 1 base and J by 2 bases; unmatched bases: 6. The CDR3 is made up of 17 amino acids. Germline V gene sequence: CDR1 SGHRS, CDR2 YFSETQ. The CDR3 protein is CASSLRGPLAGANVLTF. In nucleotides, the CDR3 is TGCGCCAGCAGCTTGAGGGGGCCTCTAGCTGGGGCCAACGTCCTGACTTTC.

The gene calls are TRBV12-2 and TRBJ2-7; the table's D call, TRBD1, was not checked against the DNA. TRBV12-2 is a documented pseudogene. CDR3 size: 18 residues. The CDR3 spells CASRTDGMGHSSFYEQYF. The CDR3 DNA sequence: TGTGCAAGTCGCACCGACGGTATGGGGCATTCTTCGTTCTACGAGCAGTACTTC.

This chain uses TRBV7-7 with TRBJ2-2, with 8 bases aligning to TRBD1. With V trimmed by 4 bases and J by 4 bases, 5 bases remained unmatched. The CDR3 runs to 15 residues. Germline CDR1 reads SSHAT; CDR2 reads FNYEAQ (reference sequence). The CDR3 DNA follows: TGTGCCAGCAGCTCAGACAGGGGACCCACCGGGGAGCTGTTTTTT. The encoded protein is CASSSDRGPTGELFF.